The text below deals with one TCR beta chain. The data originate from a study of shared clonotypes between healthy human individuals. Looking at the study overall: The donor pool was made up of two women and a few men aged 18 to 49.

The data were produced by immunoSEQ multiplex PCR, yet TCRdb's version contains in-frame clones alone and is incomplete. The repertoire has 850,000 to 1,100,000 clones, approximately 80% of them found once; the top ten carry 0.89%. The clonotype comes from a man between 18 and 29 years old in good health. Some clones in this sample may be carry-over from other donors' samples. Sequencing was done on a sample of memory CD4+ T cells from PBMCs. Subset noted: CD45RA-negative fraction.

This chain's CDR3 is CASTPVGAGATAFF. CDR3 DNA: TGCGCCAGCACCCCCGTAGGGGCAGGGGCGACAGCTTTCTTT. This rearrangement joins TRBV5-1 to TRBJ1-1, with a possible D match to TRBD1 (6 bases). CDR3 length: 14 amino acids. Trimming shortened V by 6 bases and J by 10 bases, and 22 bases separated the two germline ends. Germline-derived CDR1 and CDR2 are SGHRS and YFSETQ.